The present T cell receptor beta chain was sequenced within a study of T cells in Graves' hyperthyroidism and ophthalmopathy. The study's findings and limits: Blood also held most thyroid clonotypes expanded beyond 0.001. Researchers report that a 13 V-J model separated ophthalmopathy from stable hyperthyroidism.

Amplified TCR beta CDR3 regions derived from RNA transcripts. HTBI primers were the set used in a first-round RT-PCR of the TCR CDR3. TCRdb used MiXCR to reprocess the multiplex PCR reads, holding one entry per CDR3 protein. The sample lists 200,000 to 250,000 distinct CDR3 sequences; over 15% were seen once. This clonotype was counted between two and nine times. Its target is not known. The sequence was obtained from a man aged 45 to 65 with Graves' hyperthyroidism. Sequenced: blood.

This chain's CDR3 is CSARTSGNTIYF. For the CDR3, the DNA is TGCAGTGCCCGGACCTCTGGAAACACCATATATTTT. The V and J genes are TRBV20-1 and TRBJ1-3; D unresolved. The germline gives CDR1 DFQATT, CDR2 SNEGSKA (reference sequence). The CDR3 has 12 amino acids. V was trimmed by 6 bases and J by 0 bases, leaving 6 bases between them.